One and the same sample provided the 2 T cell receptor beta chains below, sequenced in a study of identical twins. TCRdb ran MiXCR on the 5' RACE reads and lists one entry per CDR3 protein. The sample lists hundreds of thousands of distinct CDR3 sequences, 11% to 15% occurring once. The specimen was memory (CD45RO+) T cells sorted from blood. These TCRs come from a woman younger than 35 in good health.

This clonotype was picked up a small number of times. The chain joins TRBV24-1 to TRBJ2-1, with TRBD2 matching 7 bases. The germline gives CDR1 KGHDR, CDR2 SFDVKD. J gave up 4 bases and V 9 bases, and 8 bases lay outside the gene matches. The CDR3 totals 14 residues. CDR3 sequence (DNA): TGTGCCACCGAACAAAGCGGGGCTTACAATGAGCAGTTCTTC. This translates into CATEQSGAYNEQFF.

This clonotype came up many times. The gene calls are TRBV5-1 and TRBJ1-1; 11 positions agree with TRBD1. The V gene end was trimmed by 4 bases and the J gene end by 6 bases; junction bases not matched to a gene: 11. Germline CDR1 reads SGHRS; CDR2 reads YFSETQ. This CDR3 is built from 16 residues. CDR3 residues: CASSENTGTGGAEAFF. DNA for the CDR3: TGCGCCAGCAGCGAAAACACCGGGACAGGGGGGGCTGAAGCTTTCTTT. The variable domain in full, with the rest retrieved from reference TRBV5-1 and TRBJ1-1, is KAGVTQTPRYLIKTRGQQVTLSCSPISGHRSVSWYQQTPGQGLQFLFEYFSETQRNKGNFPGRFSGRQFSNSRSEMNVSTLELGDSALYLCASSENTGTGGAEAFFGQGTRLTVV.